The sequence of this T cell receptor (beta chain) was determined in a study of cytomegalovirus exposure and HLA in healthy donors. At the level of the study: Earlier findings included more than 95 million unique TCR beta sequences obtained from 150 million to 200 million T cells. Notes on the study in general: A few chains tied to CMV proved CMV antigen-specific in vitro. Researchers catalogued approximately 170 TCR beta chains as cytomegalovirus-associated. Among TCR sequences, most were rare, though some public TCRs appeared in many donors.

The CDR3 runs 14 residues. The germline V gene has CDR1 LNHDA and CDR2 SQIVND (reference sequence). V dropped 6 bases and J dropped 6; count of bases not matched to a gene: 9. Primers for the PCR totalled 60 Vbeta and 13 Jbeta. The assay was immunoSEQ multiplex PCR, and TCRdb's table has in-frame clones only and misses some. The table includes 60,000 to 90,000 clones, 70% detected once. A word on this clone: As yet, its antigen is unknown.

The chain combines TRBV19 with TRBJ2-7, with 9 positions matching TRBD1. Input material: PBMCs. The clonotype originates from a woman in her 50s in good health and CMV-seropositive. The CDR3 DNA reads TGTGCCAGTAGGAAGGGGACGACAGGGGGCGAGCAGTACTTC. Translated, it gives CASRKGTTGGEQYF.